The 17 T cell receptor beta chains below all came from one sample that was sequenced in a study of Graves' ophthalmopathy and Graves' hyperthyroidism. CDR3 regions of TCR beta were amplified from RNA transcripts. Scientists carried out first-round RT-PCR using HTBI primers and then a second-round multiplex PCR. In TCRdb, the multiplex PCR reads were re-called with MiXCR into one record per CDR3 protein. The profile shows around 670,000 distinct CDR3 sequences, roughly two fifths of them singletons. The sample consisted of peripheral blood. The origin of the receptors is an adult man with Graves' ophthalmopathy.

A few counts support this clonotype. The CDR3 coding sequence is TGTGCCATCAGTGAGCCGGGACAGGGGGCCTACGAGCAGTACTTC. Translating it yields CAISEPGQGAYEQYF. This chain joins TRBV10-3 and TRBJ2-7; 11 bases are a match to TRBD1. V lost 2 bases to trimming and J lost 2 bases; unmatched junction nucleotides: 2. CDR1 is ENHRY and CDR2 is SYGVKD in the germline V gene. The CDR3 sequence is 15 residues long.

V usage is TRBV15 and J usage is TRBJ1-5; tentative D call: TRBD1 (6 bases). Germline V lookup: CDR1 LNHNV, CDR2 YYDKDF (reference sequence). The V gene lost 2 bases and the J gene lost 2 bases, with 16 bases spanning the gap. The CDR3 extends over 17 amino acids. CDR3 amino acids: CATSRKGGALGNQPQHF. CDR3 nucleotide sequence: TGTGCCACCAGCAGAAAGGGGGGGGCACTGGGCAATCAGCCCCAGCATTTT.

This clonotype was detected many times. The chain's CDR3 is CASSLKSGGIGYTF. CDR3 sequence (DNA): TGTGCCAGCAGCTTAAAATCAGGCGGCATTGGCTACACCTTC. This chain joins TRBV7-6 and TRBJ1-2; no reliable D call. Germline V gene sequence: CDR1 SGHVS, CDR2 FNYEAQ. The germline V and J ends were trimmed by 2 bases and 7 bases, with 14 bases remaining between them. The CDR3 has 14 amino acids.

This clonotype showed up just a few times. This rearrangement joins TRBV7-9 to TRBJ2-2; 10 bases align to TRBD2. The germline gives CDR1 SEHNR, CDR2 FQNEAQ (reference sequence). This CDR3 is built from 16 residues. Trimming at V came to 5 bases and at J to 4 bases, leaving 7 bases not matched to a gene. The CDR3 loop reads CASSISGGAFTGELFF. Here the CDR3 DNA reads TGTGCCAGCAGCATAAGCGGGGGGGCCTTCACCGGGGAGCTGTTTTTT. Based on the CDR3 plus reference TRBV7-9 and TRBJ2-2, the full variable domain is DTGVSQNPRHKITKRGQNVTFRCDPISEHNRLYWYRQTLGQGPEFLTYFQNEAQLEKSRLLSDRFSAERPKGSFSTLEIQRTEQGDSAMYLCASSISGGAFTGELFFGEGSRLTVL.

In this sample, this clonotype turned up many times. The chain combines TRBV7-9 with TRBJ1-4; D call uncertain. The CDR3 sequence is 13 residues long. The germline V gene encodes CDR1 SEHNR and CDR2 FQNEAQ (reference sequence). Trimming took off 1 base at V and 8 bases at J, with 8 bases between the two ends. CDR3 sequence: CASSLVGSEKLFF. The CDR3 DNA is TGTGCCAGCAGCTTAGTGGGCAGCGAAAAACTGTTTTTT. Looking up the rest from reference TRBV7-9 and TRBJ1-4 gives the full variable domain: DTGVSQNPRHKITKRGQNVTFRCDPISEHNRLYWYRQTLGQGPEFLTYFQNEAQLEKSRLLSDRFSAERPKGSFSTLEIQRTEQGDSAMYLCASSLVGSEKLFFGSGTQLSVL.

This clonotype was seen many times. The chain carries TRBV5-1 and TRBJ1-6; no definite D call. This CDR3 has 13 amino acids. Deletions cut 4 bases from V and 10 bases from J, with 12 bases between. The germline CDR1 and CDR2 sequences are SGHRS and YFSETQ. For the CDR3, the DNA is TGCGCCAGCAGCCCCGGGAGGGCCTCACCCCTCCACTTT. Translated: CASSPGRASPLHF.

This clonotype was detected ten times or more. This chain joins TRBV10-3 and TRBJ1-5, with D perhaps TRBD1 (5 bases). CDR3 length equals 13 residues. Germline-derived CDR1 and CDR2 are ENHRY and SYGVKD. V shed 10 bases and J shed 3 bases, with 13 bases lying between them. The CDR3 loop reads CASRRQLNQPQHF. DNA for the CDR3: TGTGCCAGCCGACGACAGCTCAATCAGCCCCAGCATTTT.

The chain employs TRBV2 and TRBJ1-6; the D is unclear. The CDR3 covers 13 residues. Germline V CDR1 and CDR2: SNHLY, FYNNEI. V was cut by 10 bases and J by 10 bases, with 17 bases left in between. The CDR3 DNA is TGTGCCATCGGGGAAGCGTTAATCTCACCCCTCCACTTT. It translates to CAIGEALISPLHF. The variable domain in full, completed from reference TRBV2 and TRBJ1-6, reads EPEVTQTPSHQVTQMGQEVILRCVPISNHLYFYWYRQILGQKVEFLVSFYNNEISEKSEIFDDQFSVERPDGSNFTLKIRSTKLEDSAMYFCAIGEALISPLHFGNGTRLTVT.

For this clonotype: A much larger clone sits a single nucleotide away, making a read error possible. The CDR3 end shows no conserved phenylalanine or tryptophan, and so a read error is likely. This chain uses TRBV7-2 with TRBJ1-4; D possibly corresponds to TRBD1 (6 bases). CDR3 length equals 13 residues. The V end lost 3 bases, the J end lost 6 bases, and 8 bases lay between the germline ends. Looked up from germline, CDR1 is SGHTA and CDR2 is FQGNSA. CDR3 residues: CASSFRTDEKLFL. The CDR3 DNA reads TGTGCCAGCAGCTTCCGGACAGATGAAAAACTGTTTCTT.

The chain combines TRBV20-1 with TRBJ1-1, with 9 bases fitting TRBD1. Germline CDR1 and CDR2: DFQATT and SNEGSKA (reference sequence). The CDR3 consists of 14 residues. The junction had 5 bases not matched to a gene; V was cut back by 3 bases and J by 3 bases. CDR3 amino acids: CSASPGTGYTEAFF. The DNA of the CDR3 is TGCAGTGCTAGTCCCGGGACAGGGTACACTGAAGCTTTCTTT.

The rearrangement links TRBV20-1 to TRBJ1-3; TRBD1 aligns across 10 bases. V lost 2 bases to trimming and J lost 3 bases; unmatched junction nucleotides: 4. Germline CDR1 reads DFQATT; CDR2 reads SNEGSKA (reference sequence). The CDR3 is 15 residues long. The CDR3 coding sequence is TGCAGTGCTAGAACGGACAGGGGGGATGGAAACACCATATATTTT. Protein product: CSARTDRGDGNTIYF.

In this sample, this clonotype turned up once. J is TRBJ2-3 and V is TRBV11-1; TRBD2 agrees at 8 bases. The V and J ends lost 5 bases and 6 bases, in that order; junction bases with no gene match: 16. The CDR3 extends over 17 amino acids. The germline gives CDR1 SGHAT, CDR2 FQDESV (reference sequence). The CDR3, as DNA: TGTGCCAGCAGCCCGGGGTGGCCTAGCGGGTTCACTGATACGCAGTATTTT. As protein: CASSPGWPSGFTDTQYF.

This clonotype was seen only a few times. This chain joins TRBV25-1 and TRBJ1-1, with D possibly matching TRBD1 (6 bases). Between the trimmed V and J ends, which lost 6 bases and 5 bases, there was a span of 13 bases. The length of the CDR3 is 13 residues. From germline, CDR1 is MGHDK and CDR2 SYGVNS. As DNA, the CDR3 is TGTGCCAGCAGCAGGGGACCCGAGACTGAAGCTTTCTTT. Amino acids: CASSRGPETEAFF.

This clonotype was counted at least ten times. DNA for the CDR3: TGTGCCAGCAGCGACAAAGGGACGGCAAAACTGTTTTTT. This gives the protein CASSDKGTAKLFF. This rearrangement joins TRBV13 to TRBJ1-4; weak D call: TRBD1 (5 bases). The length of the CDR3 is 13 residues. In germline, CDR1 is PRHDT, CDR2 FYEKMQ (reference sequence). V was clipped by 5 bases and J by 10 bases, with 14 bases between them.

This chain links TRBV9 with TRBJ2-5; D is ambiguous. Trimming shortened V by 4 bases and J by 2 bases, and 15 bases separated the two germline ends. The germline gives CDR1 SGDLS, CDR2 YYNGEE. The CDR3 is made up of 15 amino acids. This CDR3 reads CASSQEASGQETQYF. The CDR3 DNA reads as TGTGCCAGCAGCCAAGAAGCAAGTGGGCAAGAGACCCAGTACTTC.

The chain couples TRBV7-9 to TRBJ2-7; no reliable D call. The germline V gene encodes CDR1 SEHNR and CDR2 FQNEAQ (reference sequence). V shed 5 bases and J shed 4 bases, with 24 bases lying between them. This CDR3 has 17 residues. CDR3 sequence: CASSQDYGPTSRYEQYF. CDR3 sequence (DNA): TGTGCCAGCAGCCAAGATTACGGACCCACCTCCCGATACGAGCAGTACTTC.

A few counts support this clonotype. The chain is built from TRBV7-2 and TRBJ2-7, with D tentatively TRBD1 (6 bases). CDR1 is SGHTA and CDR2 is FQGNSA in the germline V gene. Trimming took off 5 bases at V and 5 bases at J, with 10 bases between the two ends. This CDR3 comprises 12 residues. CDR3 in DNA: TGTGCCAGCAGCCATCAGGGGCACGAGCAGTACTTC. Translating it yields CASSHQGHEQYF.